The following is a TCR beta chain sequence with its context. This CDR3 is also generated by other DNA sequences in the sample. Which cohort a participant joined came from the clinical history participants gave. These data originate in a study of blood T cell repertoires in COVID-19. In the study overall: The study counted Cohort 3 donors as recovered given two negative PCRs, clearance, or symptom resolution. The United States, Italy and Spain were the sources of the acute and convalescent COVID-19 samples.

V was cut by 6 bases and J by 4 bases, with 10 bases left in between. This CDR3 is built from 13 residues. In the authors' methods: How many nucleated cells were present was estimated from reference gene primer amplification. Repertoires were generated with immunoSEQ multiplex PCR, while TCRdb's copy carries only in-frame clones and drops some. From that table come the V and J calls and clone size; the DNA was used to work out D and trimming. The repertoire holds about 170,000 clones, with 79% as singletons. This TCR derives from a woman aged 70-85 years in a cohort exposed to, infected with or recovered from COVID-19 (not recorded which). The sequenced sample was PBMCs or T cells enriched from blood (not recorded which). This chain links TRBV12-3 or TRBV12-4 with TRBJ1-5, with a possible D match to TRBD1 (5 bases). The CDR3 here is CASSWGGNQPQHF. In DNA, the CDR3 is TGTGCCAGCAGCTGGGGGGGGAATCAGCCCCAGCATTTT.